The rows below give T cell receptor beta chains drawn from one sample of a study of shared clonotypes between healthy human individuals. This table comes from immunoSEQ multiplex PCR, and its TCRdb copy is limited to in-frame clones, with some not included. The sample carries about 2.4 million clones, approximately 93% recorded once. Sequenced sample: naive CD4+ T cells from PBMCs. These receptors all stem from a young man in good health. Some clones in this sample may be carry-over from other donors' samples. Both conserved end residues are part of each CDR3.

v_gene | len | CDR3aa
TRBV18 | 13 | CASSPGVATEQFF
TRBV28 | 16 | CASSFGGVRGMAEAFF
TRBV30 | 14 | CAWSPRGGDQPQHF
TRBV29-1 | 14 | CSTRTGTNTGELFF
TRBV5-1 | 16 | CASSWAPGIGTGELFF
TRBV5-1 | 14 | CASSFTSGSYEQYF
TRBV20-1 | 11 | CSARVGEKLFF
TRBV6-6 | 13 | CASHRTGIYGYTF
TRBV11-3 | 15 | CASSFLTGDMGTQYF
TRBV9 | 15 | CASSVAPTSTDTQYF
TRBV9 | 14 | CASSVRSPSDTQYF
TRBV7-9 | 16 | CASSPLMTSGKIEQYF
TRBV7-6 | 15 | CASSLRSALNTEAFF
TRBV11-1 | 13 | CASSFVVFYEQYF
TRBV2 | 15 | CASSSPGQGASGYTF
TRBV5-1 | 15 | CASSLIAPGDTEAFF
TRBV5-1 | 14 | CASSLGPGNEKLFF
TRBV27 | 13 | CASSFRESETQYF
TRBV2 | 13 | CASSRQENYGYTF